The next 6 T cell receptor beta chains were all read from a single sample in a study of response to subunit inactivated influenza vaccine. MiXCR was run by TCRdb on the RT-PCR reads, yielding one entry per CDR3 protein. The sample holds roughly 520,000 distinct CDR3 sequences, 25% seen once. Material: CD4+ T cells sorted from PBMCs, obtained more than 4 days after vaccination. Receptors originate from a man aged 50-59 years who received an inactivated influenza vaccine.

This clonotype was counted between two and nine times. This chain uses TRBV4-3 with TRBJ1-4; D gene unclear. Between the trimmed V and J ends, which lost 0 bases and 10 bases, there was a span of 12 bases. This CDR3 has 14 amino acids. Germline V CDR1 and CDR2: LGHNA, YSLEER. CDR3 amino acids: CASSQDRLFLKLFF. In DNA form, the CDR3 reads TGCGCCAGCAGCCAAGATAGACTGTTTCTAAAACTGTTTTTT.

The chain links TRBV3-1 to TRBJ1-5; TRBD1 aligns across 7 bases. V shed 1 base and J 7 bases; nucleotides not matched to a gene: 4. There are 14 residues in the CDR3. CDR1 and CDR2 (germline): LGHDT, YNNKEL (reference sequence). The CDR3 loop is CASSQGQGRQPQHF. DNA of the CDR3: TGTGCCAGCAGCCAAGGACAGGGAAGGCAGCCCCAGCATTTT.

The chain couples TRBV20-1 to TRBJ2-7; weak D call: TRBD1 (6 bases). The CDR3 consists of 14 residues. V was cut by 3 bases and J by 2 bases, with 14 bases left in between. Germline CDR1 reads DFQATT; CDR2 reads SNEGSKA (reference sequence). The CDR3 loop is CSASGRDNPYEQYF. The CDR3 DNA reads as TGCAGTGCTAGCGGCCGGGACAATCCCTACGAGCAGTACTTC.

This clonotype was counted at least ten times. The chain employs TRBV6-5 and TRBJ2-7, with D possibly being TRBD1 (5 bases). CDR3 length: 13 residues. The V gene lost 2 bases and the J gene lost 5 bases, with 10 bases spanning the gap. Germline V gene data show CDR1 as MNHEY and CDR2 as SVGAGI. The DNA for the CDR3 is TGTGCCAGCAGTTACCGTCAGGGCCACGAGCAGTACTTC. Protein sequence: CASSYRQGHEQYF.

V and J are TRBV20-1 and TRBJ1-4; D is unresolved. Germline-derived CDR1 and CDR2 are DFQATT and SNEGSKA (reference sequence). The CDR3 loop spans 14 amino acids. Trimming cost V 0 bases and J 7 bases, with 12 bases left between them. This CDR3 is CSARDRRASEKLFF. CDR3 coding DNA: TGCAGTGCTAGAGATCGCCGGGCGAGTGAAAAACTGTTTTTT.

The V and J genes are TRBV10-3 and TRBJ1-2; 7 bases match TRBD1. Germline V gives CDR1 ENHRY, CDR2 SYGVKD. V dropped 3 bases and J dropped 6; count of bases not matched to a gene: 19. The CDR3 totals 18 residues. The CDR3 sequence: CAISEGTVSLRKENGYTF. Here the CDR3 DNA reads TGTGCCATCAGTGAAGGGACAGTTTCACTACGAAAAGAGAATGGCTACACCTTC.